The 32 T cell receptor beta chains given below trace back to one sample, sequenced in a study of identical twins. TCRdb called the 5' RACE reads again in MiXCR, with one record for every CDR3 protein. This table holds some 790,000 distinct CDR3 sequences, roughly 20% found once. The same data also contributed to another study, on T cells expressing NK-cell markers.

Source material: PBMCs. The receptor set was obtained from a woman aged 18-29 years in good health.

The chain couples TRBV6-1 to TRBJ2-7, with D perhaps TRBD2 (5 bases). Germline V gene data show CDR1 as MNHNS and CDR2 as SASEGT. The CDR3 loop spans 15 amino acids. Deletions cut 5 bases from V and 0 bases from J, with 14 bases between. CDR3 DNA sequence: TGTGCCAGCAGTCGCAAAGCGGATCTCTCCTACGAGCAGTACTTC. Protein sequence: CASSRKADLSYEQYF.

The rearrangement joins TRBV5-1 to TRBJ2-3; 10 bases line up with TRBD2. The CDR3 is 17 amino acids. The V segment lost 4 bases and the J segment 0 bases; nucleotides outside the gene matches: 8. Germline V gene lookup returns CDR1 SGHRS and CDR2 YFSETQ. The CDR3 protein is CASSPGDSGGSTDTQYF. DNA of the CDR3: TGCGCCAGCAGCCCGGGGGATAGCGGGGGGAGCACAGATACGCAGTATTTT.

This clonotype was picked up a small number of times. This chain links TRBV29-1 with TRBJ2-1; D perhaps matches TRBD2 (5 bases). Germline CDR1 SQVTM, CDR2 ANQGSEA. V lost 5 bases to trimming and J lost 1 base, with 15 bases between them. The CDR3 is 15 residues long. CDR3 DNA: TGCAGCGTTCAGATGACGGAGGCGTCCTACAATGAGCAGTTCTTC. As protein: CSVQMTEASYNEQFF.

The chain carries TRBV12-3 or TRBV12-4 and TRBJ1-1; D may be TRBD1 (5 bases). V was shortened by 6 bases and J by 4 bases, with 15 bases between the two germline ends. This CDR3 has 14 residues. The CDR3 spells CASSSLGVGTEAFF. The CDR3 DNA follows: TGTGCCAGCAGCTCCCTGGGGGTGGGCACTGAAGCTTTCTTT.

The table lists this clonotype with a few counts. CDR3 sequence (DNA): TGCGCCAGCAGTCATAGCGGACAGGTTGGGGACGAGCAGTACTTC. Its translation: CASSHSGQVGDEQYF. V usage is TRBV5-1 and J usage is TRBJ2-7, with a weak D call TRBD1 (7 bases). Between the trimmed V and J ends, which lost 5 bases and 5 bases, there was a span of 20 bases. In germline, CDR1 is SGHRS, CDR2 YFSETQ. CDR3 length equals 15 residues.

The chain joins TRBV4-2 to TRBJ2-7; 9 bases are a match to TRBD1. Trimming took 0 bases from V and 1 from J; bases not matched to a gene: 7. The CDR3 contains 17 residues. Germline CDR1 and CDR2: LGHNA and YNFKEQ. In nucleotides, the CDR3 is TGTGCCAGCAGCCAAGATTTGGGGACAGGGAGATCCTACGAGCAGTACTTC. Amino acid sequence: CASSQDLGTGRSYEQYF.

The genes are TRBV16 and TRBJ1-5; 8 bases map to TRBD1. The CDR3 covers 16 residues. V was clipped by 2 bases and J by 3 bases; unmatched bases: 6. The germline CDR1 and CDR2 sequences are KGHSY and FQNENV. In nucleotides, the CDR3 is TGTGCCAGCAGCCAAGCGGGGACAGGCCACAATCAGCCCCAGCATTTT. It is translated as CASSQAGTGHNQPQHF.

The rearrangement joins TRBV3-1 to TRBJ2-1, with TRBD2 identical over 13 bases. The CDR3 is 15 residues long. V shed 4 bases and J 9 bases; nucleotides not matched to a gene: 6. Germline CDR1 and CDR2: LGHDT and YNNKEL (reference sequence). CDR3 protein: CASSRRLAGGTEQFF. The CDR3 nucleotides are TGTGCCAGCAGCCGAAGACTAGCGGGAGGCACTGAGCAGTTCTTC.

The chain combines TRBV28 with TRBJ2-7; D unclear. Germline lookup yields CDR1 MDHEN and CDR2 SYDVKM. There are 15 residues in the CDR3. CDR3 in amino acids: CASWRSRNPSYEQYF. DNA for the CDR3: TGTGCTTCCTGGCGATCCAGAAATCCATCCTACGAGCAGTACTTC.

This sequence joins TRBV12-3 or TRBV12-4 and TRBJ1-2; D gene unclear. CDR3 size: 12 residues. Trimming removed 3 bases from V and 1 base from J, with 3 bases in between. CDR3 DNA sequence: TGTGCCAGCAGTTTCCATAACTATGGCTACACCTTC. Translating it yields CASSFHNYGYTF.

The rearrangement links TRBV12-3 or TRBV12-4 to TRBJ2-1; D remains ambiguous. The CDR3 length is 16 residues. The V end lost 2 bases, the J end lost 0 bases, and 11 bases lay between the germline ends. The CDR3 DNA sequence: TGTGCCAGCAGTTTAAACAGTCCTGCCTCCTACAATGAGCAGTTCTTC. Its translation is CASSLNSPASYNEQFF.

This clonotype was detected once. The V call is TRBV5-1, the J call TRBJ1-2; unclear D gene. CDR3 length equals 13 residues. CDR1 is SGHRS and CDR2 is YFSETQ in the germline V gene. The V and J ends lost 4 bases and 4 bases respectively, with 11 bases between them. The CDR3 DNA reads TGCGCCAGCAGCAAACGGACGGGCTATGGCTACACCTTC. It translates to CASSKRTGYGYTF.

This clonotype was picked up a small number of times. The chain carries TRBV12-3 or TRBV12-4 and TRBJ1-5; TRBD1 is a possible D gene (5 bases). The ends were cut back, 4 bases at V and 7 bases at J, with 17 bases in the middle. The length of the CDR3 is 15 residues. The CDR3 coding sequence is TGTGCCAGCAGTTCTGGTGGGGGGGACGCCCAGCCCCAGCATTTT. This sequence encodes CASSSGGGDAQPQHF.

This clonotype came up a few times. The V call is TRBV24-1, the J call TRBJ2-1; TRBD1 agrees at 11 bases. Germline V lookup: CDR1 KGHDR, CDR2 SFDVKD. The ends lost 4 bases at V and 7 bases at J; junction bases unmatched: 8. The CDR3 extends over 16 amino acids. In DNA form, the CDR3 reads TGTGCCACCAGTGACGCCCGGGACAGGGGGATGAATGAGCAGTTCTTC. It codes for CATSDARDRGMNEQFF.

In its sample, this clonotype was seen a few times. The rearrangement joins TRBV12-3 or TRBV12-4 to TRBJ2-5, with a weak D call TRBD1 (6 bases). V was clipped by 4 bases and J by 5 bases, with 20 bases between them. This CDR3 has 16 residues. The CDR3 sequence is CASSWAQVGHVETQYF. The CDR3 DNA follows: TGTGCCAGCAGTTGGGCCCAAGTGGGACATGTGGAGACCCAGTACTTC.

This clonotype was seen more than once but under ten times. The chain is built from TRBV25-1 and TRBJ1-3; TRBD1 might be the D (6 bases). Germline CDR1 reads MGHDK; CDR2 reads SYGVNS. Trimming removed 7 bases at V and 3 bases at J, with 22 bases between. There are 17 residues in the CDR3. CDR3 in amino acids: CASNRRGEGRYGNTIYF. CDR3 nucleotides: TGTGCCAGCAACCGAAGGGGGGAGGGACGCTATGGAAACACCATATATTTT.

This clonotype was seen a handful of times. This chain joins TRBV18 and TRBJ1-6; 9 bases map to TRBD1. The CDR3 totals 15 residues. Germline values: CDR1 KGHSH, CDR2 LQKENI. The ends lost 8 bases at V and 5 bases at J; junction bases unmatched: 7. The CDR3 protein is CASNRDRVHNSPLHF. The CDR3 DNA reads TGTGCCAGCAACCGGGACAGGGTACATAATTCACCCCTCCACTTT.

This chain joins TRBV12-3 or TRBV12-4 and TRBJ1-1, with a weak D call TRBD1 (5 bases). The germline V and J ends were trimmed by 7 bases and 3 bases, with 15 bases remaining between them. The CDR3 consists of 14 residues. The CDR3 region has the DNA TGTGCCAGCACTGAACAGGAGGGGTACACTGAAGCTTTCTTT. Translating it yields CASTEQEGYTEAFF.

Many counts were recorded for this clonotype. The chain links TRBV20-1 to TRBJ2-3; no clear D gene. The CDR3 is 12 amino acids. The germline CDR1 and CDR2 sequences are DFQATT and SNEGSKA (reference sequence). The ends were cut back, 6 bases at V and 1 base at J, with 8 bases in the middle. The CDR3 DNA is TGCAGTGCCCCGACTCGCACAGATACGCAGTATTTT. It translates to CSAPTRTDTQYF.

This clonotype appeared a few times. The gene calls are TRBV20-1 and TRBJ2-1; 12 bases are a match to TRBD2. The germline gives CDR1 DFQATT, CDR2 SNEGSKA (reference sequence). Germline trimming cut 5 bases from V and 0 bases from J; bases unmatched to any gene: 8. The CDR3 consists of 17 residues. Here the CDR3 DNA reads TGCAGTGCTTCGGGACTAGCGGGCCGAAGCTCCTACAATGAGCAGTTCTTC. Residues: CSASGLAGRSSYNEQFF.

The J gene is TRBJ1-6, the V gene TRBV3-1; possible D gene TRBD1, 5 bases. The CDR3 spans 15 residues. V lost 0 bases and J lost 7, with 10 bases in between. Germline values: CDR1 LGHDT, CDR2 YNNKEL (reference sequence). The CDR3 nucleotides are TGTGCCAGCAGCCAAGAGGGAAAGGGGAATTCACCCCTCCACTTT. Protein product: CASSQEGKGNSPLHF.

This clonotype was counted many times. The rearrangement uses TRBV29-1 and TRBJ1-6; D unclear. The CDR3 totals 14 residues. V was cut by 5 bases and J by 8 bases, with 16 bases left in between. Germline CDR1 reads SQVTM; CDR2 reads ANQGSEA. The CDR3 protein is CSVSDGLGDSPLHF. The CDR3 DNA follows: TGCAGCGTTTCCGACGGCCTAGGAGATTCACCCCTCCACTTT.

For this clonotype: A junction boundary mismatches the germline segment, possibly from a read error. The chain combines TRBV7-9 with TRBJ1-1, with 7 bases matching TRBD1. Germline lookup yields CDR1 SEHNR and CDR2 FQNEAQ (reference sequence). The CDR3 covers 12 residues. The CDR3 DNA follows: TGTGCCAGCACCTTACAGGGGACTGAAGCTTTCTTT. Residues: CASTLQGTEAFF.

V gene TRBV20-1 combines with J gene TRBJ2-7; D perhaps matches TRBD2 (5 bases). V dropped 4 bases and J dropped 0 bases, with 7 bases sitting between them. Germline CDR1 and CDR2: DFQATT and SNEGSKA (reference sequence). This CDR3 spans 12 amino acids. In nucleotides, the CDR3 is TGCAGTGCTACGGGAAGCTCCTACGAGCAGTACTTC. Amino acid sequence: CSATGSSYEQYF.

The CDR3 DNA reads TGTGCCAGCAGCTTAACGTTTAGCGGGGGGGCTGCTGATACGCAGTATTTT. Its protein product is CASSLTFSGGAADTQYF. The rearrangement uses TRBV7-3 and TRBJ2-3; TRBD2 matches at 11 bases. This CDR3 is built from 17 residues. CDR1 is SGHTA and CDR2 is FQGTGA in the germline V gene. V lost 0 bases to trimming and J lost 6 bases; unmatched junction nucleotides: 8. Full variable domain (rest looked up from reference TRBV7-3 and TRBJ2-3): GAGVSQTPSNKVTEKGKYVELRCDPISGHTALYWYRQSLGQGPEFLIYFQGTGAADDSGLPNDRFFAVRPEGSVSTLKIQRTERGDSAVYLCASSLTFSGGAADTQYFGPGTRLTVL.

This clonotype has just a few counts. The chain recombines TRBV5-5 with TRBJ2-5; possibly TRBD2 for D (6 bases). The germline V gene has CDR1 SGHKS and CDR2 YYEKEE (reference sequence). The CDR3 has 16 residues. Trimming pared 0 bases from V and 2 bases from J, leaving 14 bases between. In DNA form, the CDR3 reads TGTGCCAGCAGCTTGGGGCGATGGAGGGGTCAAGAGACCCAGTACTTC. It yields the protein CASSLGRWRGQETQYF. The full variable domain, in which reference TRBV5-5 and TRBJ2-5 provide the parts outside the CDR3, is DAGVTQSPTHLIKTRGQQVTLRCSPISGHKSVSWYQQVLGQGPQFIFQYYEKEERGRGNFPDRFSARQFPNYSSELNVNALLLGDSALYLCASSLGRWRGQETQYFGPGTRLLVL.

This clonotype occurred once. The J gene is TRBJ2-7, the V gene TRBV3-1; D remains ambiguous. Trimming took 2 bases from V and 4 from J, leaving 12 bases between them. The CDR3 loop spans 14 amino acids. The germline V gene encodes CDR1 LGHDT and CDR2 YNNKEL (reference sequence). This CDR3 reads CASSQRMKTYEQYF. CDR3 bases: TGTGCCAGCAGCCAAAGAATGAAAACTTACGAGCAGTACTTC.

This clonotype was seen more than once but under ten times. The chain carries TRBV27 and TRBJ1-5; 7 bases align to TRBD1. From germline, CDR1 is MNHEY and CDR2 SMNVEV (reference sequence). V trimming: 4 bases; J trimming: 0 bases; junction bases outside the gene matches: 6. This CDR3 is built from 16 residues. CDR3 protein: CASSSTGAYSNQPQHF. The DNA of the CDR3 is TGTGCCAGCAGTTCCACAGGGGCCTATAGCAATCAGCCCCAGCATTTT.

The chain combines TRBV4-3 with TRBJ1-2, with 11 nucleotides matching TRBD1. The CDR3 consists of 14 residues. Germline CDR1 is LGHNA and CDR2 is YSLEER. V shed 1 base and J 8 bases; nucleotides not matched to a gene: 3. This CDR3 is CASSQGTGGEGYTF. The CDR3 DNA sequence: TGCGCCAGCAGCCAAGGGACAGGGGGCGAAGGCTACACCTTC.

This clonotype was detected only a few times. CDR3: CASSLYGTSADTQYF. In DNA, the CDR3 is TGTGCCAGCAGCTTATACGGGACCTCCGCGGATACGCAGTATTTT. The V call is TRBV7-2, the J call TRBJ2-3, with D perhaps assigned TRBD1 or TRBD2 (5 bases each). Germline CDR1 SGHTA, CDR2 FQGNSA. The germline V and J ends were trimmed by 2 bases and 6 bases, with 15 bases remaining between them. The CDR3 sequence is 15 residues long. Full variable domain (remainder filled in from reference TRBV7-2 and TRBJ2-3): GAGVSQSPSNKVTEKGKDVELRCDPISGHTALYWYRQSLGQGLEFLIYFQGNSAPDKSGLPSDRFSAERTGGSVSTLTIQRTQQEDSAVYLCASSLYGTSADTQYFGPGTRLTVL.

In this sample, this clonotype turned up once. The chain joins TRBV5-1 to TRBJ2-7; unclear D gene. CDR3 length: 11 amino acids. Between the trimmed V and J ends, which lost 4 bases and 7 bases, there was a span of 9 bases. CDR1 SGHRS and CDR2 YFSETQ come from the germline V gene. The CDR3 nucleotides are TGCGCCAGCAGCGACAACTGGGAGCAGTACTTC. This translates into CASSDNWEQYF. Filled out from reference TRBV5-1 and TRBJ2-7, the complete variable domain reads KAGVTQTPRYLIKTRGQQVTLSCSPISGHRSVSWYQQTPGQGLQFLFEYFSETQRNKGNFPGRFSGRQFSNSRSEMNVSTLELGDSALYLCASSDNWEQYFGPGTRLTVT.

This clonotype was found a few times. The chain links TRBV2 to TRBJ2-1; the D is unclear. Trimming cost V 10 bases and J 8 bases, with 9 bases left between them. The germline V gene has CDR1 SNHLY and CDR2 FYNNEI. The CDR3 spans 10 residues. As DNA, the CDR3 is TGTGCCAACTCAGGACATGAGCAGTTCTTC. As protein: CANSGHEQFF. The variable domain in full, completed from reference TRBV2 and TRBJ2-1, reads EPEVTQTPSHQVTQMGQEVILRCVPISNHLYFYWYRQILGQKVEFLVSFYNNEISEKSEIFDDQFSVERPDGSNFTLKIRSTKLEDSAMYFCANSGHEQFFGPGTRLTVL.